This TCR beta chain was identified during a study of regulatory T cells in long-lasting Graves disease. Whole-study findings and limits: With persistent disease, TRBV28, TRBJ1-2 and TRBJ2-5 were the favored segments.

This CDR3 comprises 13 residues. Germline-derived CDR1 and CDR2 are SGHDT and YYEEEE. Trimming took 3 bases from V and 7 from J, leaving 13 bases between them. Both iRepertoire HTBI primers and Arm-PCR of CDR3 regions were used to build the TCR beta libraries. TCRdb analysed the multiplex PCR reads with MiXCR anew, one entry per CDR3 protein. Seen here are 500,000 to 800,000 distinct CDR3 sequences, about 32% observed once, and the top ten hold 40% to 55%. Time point specified: persistent/refractory GD, antithyroid drugs over 5 years with positive TRAb. Construction of the TCR library relied on RNA isolated from PBMCs. In regard to this clonotype: Its antigen is still unknown.

This sample comprised peripheral blood mononuclear cells (PBMCs), obtained when the disease was refractory, from a patient treated with antithyroid drugs. The chain has TRBV5-6 and TRBJ1-2, with D possibly being TRBD1 (5 bases). The sequence came from a female donor with Graves disease. The CDR3 protein is CASSYLVGVGYTF. CDR3 nucleotide sequence: TGTGCCAGCAGCTACTTAGTGGGGGTTGGCTACACCTTC.